This is a list of T cell receptor beta chains from one sample in a study of human T cells and chemical hapten exposure. TCRdb independently ran MiXCR on the RACE reads; one entry per CDR3 protein. This sample carries roughly 380,000 distinct CDR3 sequences, about 6.9% of them seen once, and the ten largest clones take under 7%. This specimen was whole blood, taken in connection with sensitization to the hapten diphenylcyclopropenone (DPC). All receptors derive from a woman between 18 and 29 years old with alopecia areata. Some clones in this sample may be carry-over from other donors' samples. Each CDR3 is given with its conserved first and last residue. Each record gives: clone size, V gene, D gene, J gene, CDR3 protein, CDR3 DNA. A D gene is named only where the DNA matches it firmly. A row's size may be missing; if present it is once, few, many or a size class.

size: -; V: TRBV5-1; D: -; J: TRBJ2-3; CDR3: CASSWSLTTADTQYF; DNA: TGCGCCAGCAGCTGGTCTCTAACTACGGCAGATACGCAGTATTTT
size: -; V: TRBV3-1; D: TRBD1; J: TRBJ1-2; CDR3: CASSQESGTAYPRGYTF; DNA: TGTGCCAGCAGCCAAGAGTCCGGGACAGCCTATCCGAGGGGCTACACCTTC
size: many; V: TRBV20-1; D: TRBD1; J: TRBJ1-2; CDR3: CSARDRVGTGLAYGYTF; DNA: TGCAGTGCTAGAGATCGGGTCGGGACAGGTCTGGCCTATGGCTACACCTTC
size: few; V: TRBV21-1; D: -; J: TRBJ2-7; CDR3: CASPPGDSVYEQYF; DNA: TGTGCCAGCCCACCCGGGGACAGTGTCTACGAGCAGTACTTC
size: many; V: TRBV6-5; D: TRBD1; J: TRBJ1-4; CDR3: CASSQRQGQNEKLFF; DNA: TGTGCCAGCAGTCAAAGACAGGGTCAGAATGAAAAACTGTTTTTT
size: many; V: TRBV29-1; D: TRBD1; J: TRBJ2-5; CDR3: CSVLEGGASETQYF; DNA: TGCAGCGTTCTAGAAGGGGGCGCGTCAGAGACCCAGTACTTC
size: few; V: TRBV5-4; D: -; J: TRBJ1-1; CDR3: CASSLEGEGNTEAFF; DNA: TGTGCCAGCAGCTTGGAGGGTGAGGGTAACACTGAAGCTTTCTTT
size: few; V: TRBV15; D: -; J: TRBJ1-1; CDR3: CATSRPSGIGTEAFF; DNA: TGTGCCACCAGCAGGCCCTCAGGGATCGGGACTGAAGCTTTCTTT
size: few; V: TRBV7-2; D: -; J: TRBJ1-2; CDR3: CASRPSGPANYGYTF; DNA: TGTGCCAGCAGACCGTCCGGGCCTGCTAACTATGGCTACACCTTC
size: many; V: TRBV10-3; D: TRBD1; J: TRBJ1-1; CDR3: CAIRAGQGAAEAFF; DNA: TGTGCCATCAGGGCCGGACAGGGGGCCGCTGAAGCTTTCTTT
size: few; V: TRBV6-5; D: -; J: TRBJ1-6; CDR3: CASSYFSPLQGGNSPLHF; DNA: TGTGCCAGCAGTTACTTCTCCCCCCTTCAGGGAGGGAATTCACCCCTCCACTTT
size: many; V: TRBV7-9; D: -; J: TRBJ1-2; CDR3: CASSLSETGPNYGYTF; DNA: TGTGCCAGCAGCTTATCCGAAACAGGGCCTAACTATGGCTACACCTTC
size: many; V: TRBV19; D: -; J: TRBJ1-1; CDR3: CASSTPGGVNTEAFF; DNA: TGTGCCAGTAGTACCCCGGGGGGGGTGAACACTGAAGCTTTCTTT
size: -; V: TRBV11-2; D: -; J: TRBJ2-2; CDR3: CASRSFLTDRGTGELFF; DNA: TGTGCCAGCAGATCGTTTCTCACGGACCGAGGCACCGGGGAGCTGTTTTTT
size: many; V: TRBV5-6; D: -; J: TRBJ1-5; CDR3: CASSLRKLDQPQHF; DNA: TGTGCCAGCAGCTTGAGGAAGCTCGATCAGCCCCAGCATTTT
size: many; V: TRBV27; D: -; J: TRBJ2-3; CDR3: CASSKRGFTDTQYF; DNA: TGTGCCAGCAGTAAGAGGGGATTCACAGATACGCAGTATTTT
size: few; V: TRBV13; D: -; J: TRBJ1-2; CDR3: CASSATPPPAARYGYTF; DNA: TGTGCCAGCAGCGCTACACCACCCCCGGCAGCCCGCTATGGCTACACCTTC
size: many; V: TRBV27; D: -; J: TRBJ2-7; CDR3: CASSFIGNPGEQYF; DNA: TGTGCCAGCAGTTTCATAGGGAACCCCGGCGAGCAGTACTTC
size: many; V: TRBV6-5; D: -; J: TRBJ1-1; CDR3: CASSYPRGGIGTEAFF; DNA: TGTGCCAGCAGTTACCCTAGGGGGGGGATAGGGACTGAAGCTTTCTTT
size: few; V: TRBV27; D: -; J: TRBJ2-2; CDR3: CASNDGGTNTGELFF; DNA: TGTGCCAGTAACGATGGGGGGACGAACACCGGGGAGCTGTTTTTT
size: few; V: TRBV12-3/TRBV12-4; D: TRBD1; J: TRBJ2-7; CDR3: CASTLGQGAAYEQYF; DNA: TGTGCCAGCACCTTGGGACAGGGGGCCGCCTACGAGCAGTACTTC
size: -; V: TRBV5-5; D: -; J: TRBJ2-1; CDR3: CASSLNRASSYNEQFF; DNA: TGTGCCAGCAGCCTGAACAGGGCTAGCTCCTACAATGAGCAGTTCTTC
size: few; V: TRBV12-3/TRBV12-4; D: -; J: TRBJ2-1; CDR3: CASSFGNLVPQGQFF; DNA: TGTGCCAGCAGTTTTGGGAACCTAGTCCCCCAAGGGCAGTTCTTC
size: many; V: TRBV10-3; D: TRBD1; J: TRBJ2-6; CDR3: CAISKSGTGVAGANVLTF; DNA: TGTGCCATCAGTAAATCCGGGACAGGGGTAGCTGGGGCCAACGTCCTGACTTTC
size: -; V: TRBV6-1; D: TRBD1; J: TRBJ2-7; CDR3: CASSAQGAHGAYEQYF; DNA: TGTGCCAGCAGTGCCCAGGGGGCCCACGGAGCGTACGAGCAGTACTTC
size: many; V: TRBV7-2; D: -; J: TRBJ2-3; CDR3: CASTGGRPGDTQYF; DNA: TGTGCCAGCACCGGGGGGCGACCGGGAGATACGCAGTATTTT
size: -; V: TRBV24-1; D: -; J: TRBJ2-1; CDR3: CATSHSEPRARQFF; DNA: TGTGCCACCAGCCACTCAGAACCCAGGGCGAGGCAGTTCTTC